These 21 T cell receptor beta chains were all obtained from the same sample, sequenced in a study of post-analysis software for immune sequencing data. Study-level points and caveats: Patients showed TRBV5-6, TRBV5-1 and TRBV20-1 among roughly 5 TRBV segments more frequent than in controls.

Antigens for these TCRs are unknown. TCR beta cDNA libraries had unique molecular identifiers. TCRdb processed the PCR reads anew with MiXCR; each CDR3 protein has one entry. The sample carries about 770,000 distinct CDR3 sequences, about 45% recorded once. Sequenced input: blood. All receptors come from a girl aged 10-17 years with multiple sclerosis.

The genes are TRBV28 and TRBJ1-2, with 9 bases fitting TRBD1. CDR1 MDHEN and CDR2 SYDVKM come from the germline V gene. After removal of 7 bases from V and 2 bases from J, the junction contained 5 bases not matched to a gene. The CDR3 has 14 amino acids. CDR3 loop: CASILQGANYGYTF. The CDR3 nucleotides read TGTGCCAGCATCTTACAGGGGGCGAACTATGGCTACACCTTC.

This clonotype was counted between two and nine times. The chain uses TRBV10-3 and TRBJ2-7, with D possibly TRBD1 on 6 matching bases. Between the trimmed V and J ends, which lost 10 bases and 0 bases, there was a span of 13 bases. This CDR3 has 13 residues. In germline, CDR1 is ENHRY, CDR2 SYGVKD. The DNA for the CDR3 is TGTGCCACCATCGCGGACAGCTCCTACGAGCAGTACTTC. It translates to CATIADSSYEQYF.

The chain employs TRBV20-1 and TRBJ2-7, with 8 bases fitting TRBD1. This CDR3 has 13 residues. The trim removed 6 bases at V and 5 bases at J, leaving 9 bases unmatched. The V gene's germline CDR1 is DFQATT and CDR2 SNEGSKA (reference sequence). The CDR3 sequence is CSAPSGTGDEQYF. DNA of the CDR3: TGCAGTGCCCCCTCCGGGACAGGAGACGAGCAGTACTTC.

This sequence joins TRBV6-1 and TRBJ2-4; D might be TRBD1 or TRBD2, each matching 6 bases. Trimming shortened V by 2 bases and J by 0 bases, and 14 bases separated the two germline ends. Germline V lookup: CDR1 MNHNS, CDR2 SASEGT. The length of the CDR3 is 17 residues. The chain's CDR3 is CASSENGGGIAKNIQYF. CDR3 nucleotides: TGTGCCAGCAGTGAAAATGGGGGCGGGATAGCCAAAAACATTCAGTACTTC.

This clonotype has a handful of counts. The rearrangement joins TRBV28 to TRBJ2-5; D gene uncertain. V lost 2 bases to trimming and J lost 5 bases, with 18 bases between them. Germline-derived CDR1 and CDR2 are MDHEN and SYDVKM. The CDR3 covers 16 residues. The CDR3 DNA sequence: TGTGCCAGCAGTTTACTTTTACGGACGCTCGGGGAGACCCAGTACTTC. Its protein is CASSLLLRTLGETQYF.

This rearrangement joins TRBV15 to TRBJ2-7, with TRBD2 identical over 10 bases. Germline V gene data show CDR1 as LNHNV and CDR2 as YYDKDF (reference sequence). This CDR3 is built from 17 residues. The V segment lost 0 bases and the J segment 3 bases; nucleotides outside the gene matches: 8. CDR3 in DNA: TGTGCCACCAGCAGAGAACCCGCATCTAGCGGGAGCTACGAGCAGTACTTC. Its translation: CATSREPASSGSYEQYF.

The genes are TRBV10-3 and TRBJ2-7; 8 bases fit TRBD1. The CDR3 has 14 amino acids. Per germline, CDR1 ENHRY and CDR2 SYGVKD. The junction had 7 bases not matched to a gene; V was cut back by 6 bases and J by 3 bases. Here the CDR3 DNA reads TGTGCCATCAGGGGGACAGGTAATGTCTACGAGCAGTACTTC. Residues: CAIRGTGNVYEQYF.

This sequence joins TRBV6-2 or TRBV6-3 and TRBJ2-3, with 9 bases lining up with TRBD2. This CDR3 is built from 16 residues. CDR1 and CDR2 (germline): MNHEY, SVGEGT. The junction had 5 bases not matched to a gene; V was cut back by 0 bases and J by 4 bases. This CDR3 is CASSYSSGSGPDTQYF. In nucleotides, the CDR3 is TGTGCCAGCAGTTACTCTAGCGGGAGCGGTCCAGATACGCAGTATTTT.

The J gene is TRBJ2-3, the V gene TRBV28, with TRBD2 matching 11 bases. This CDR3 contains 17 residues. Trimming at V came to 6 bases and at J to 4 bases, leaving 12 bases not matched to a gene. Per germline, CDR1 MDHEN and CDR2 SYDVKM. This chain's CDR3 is CASSLRGLAVAPDTQYF. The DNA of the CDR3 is TGTGCCAGCAGCCTAAGGGGACTAGCGGTAGCCCCAGATACGCAGTATTTT.

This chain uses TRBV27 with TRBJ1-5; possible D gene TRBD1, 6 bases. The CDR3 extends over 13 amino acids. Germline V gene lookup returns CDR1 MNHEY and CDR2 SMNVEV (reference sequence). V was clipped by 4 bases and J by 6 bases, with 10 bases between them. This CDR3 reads CASSYGGRQPQHF. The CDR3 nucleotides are TGTGCCAGCAGTTACGGGGGGCGTCAGCCCCAGCATTTT.

CDR3 residues: CASSLFAGAYEQYF. In DNA form, the CDR3 reads TGTGCCAGCAGTTTGTTTGCGGGGGCCTACGAGCAGTACTTC. The chain uses TRBV12-3 or TRBV12-4 and TRBJ2-7; 7 bases match TRBD2. V shed 3 bases and J 2 bases; nucleotides not matched to a gene: 4. This CDR3 has 14 amino acids.

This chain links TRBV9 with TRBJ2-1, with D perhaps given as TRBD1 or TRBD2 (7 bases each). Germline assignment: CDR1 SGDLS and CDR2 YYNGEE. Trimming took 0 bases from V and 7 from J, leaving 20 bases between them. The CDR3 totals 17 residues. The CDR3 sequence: CASSVEGGGGSTNEQFF. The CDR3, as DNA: TGTGCCAGCAGCGTAGAAGGGGGCGGCGGGAGTACGAATGAGCAGTTCTTC. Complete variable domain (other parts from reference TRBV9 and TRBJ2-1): DSGVTQTPKHLITATGQRVTLRCSPRSGDLSVYWYQQSLDQGLQFLIQYYNGEERAKGNILERFSAQQFPDLHSELNLSSLELGDSALYFCASSVEGGGGSTNEQFFGPGTRLTVL.

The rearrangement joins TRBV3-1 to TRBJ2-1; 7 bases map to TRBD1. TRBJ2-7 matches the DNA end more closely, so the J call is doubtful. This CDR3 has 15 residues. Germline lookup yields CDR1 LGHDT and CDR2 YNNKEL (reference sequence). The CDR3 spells CASSHLIGTVYEQYF. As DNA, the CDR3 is TGTGCCAGCAGCCATCTTATCGGGACAGTTTACGAGCAGTACTTC.

The DNA of the CDR3 is TGTGCCAGCAGCCCCAAGGGACAGCCCTACGAGCAGTACTTC. Translation gives CASSPKGQPYEQYF. The J gene is TRBJ2-7, the V gene TRBV7-9; 7 nucleotides align to TRBD1. Trimming took 5 bases from V and 2 from J; bases not matched to a gene: 6. This CDR3 spans 14 amino acids. The germline CDR1 and CDR2 sequences are SEHNR and FQNEAQ (reference sequence).

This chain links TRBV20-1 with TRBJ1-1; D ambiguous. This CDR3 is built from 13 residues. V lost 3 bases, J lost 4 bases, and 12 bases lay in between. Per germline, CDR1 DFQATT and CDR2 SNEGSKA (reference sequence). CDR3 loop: CSARSLRGTEAFF. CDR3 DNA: TGCAGTGCTAGGTCCCTGCGGGGCACTGAAGCTTTCTTT.

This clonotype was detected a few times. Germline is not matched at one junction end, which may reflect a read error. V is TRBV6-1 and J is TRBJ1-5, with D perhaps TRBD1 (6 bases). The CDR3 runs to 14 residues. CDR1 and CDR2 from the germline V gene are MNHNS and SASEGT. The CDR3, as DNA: TGTGCCAGCAGCGAAGGGGGGGTCGGTCAGCCCCAGCATTTT. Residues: CASSEGGVGQPQHF.

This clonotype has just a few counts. CDR3 nucleotides: TGTGCCAGCAGCTTAGGAGCTAGCGGGAGGGCCCGCGACGAGCAGTACTTC. Amino acids: CASSLGASGRARDEQYF. This chain links TRBV7-2 with TRBJ2-7; 12 nucleotides agree with TRBD2. CDR1 and CDR2 (germline): SGHTA, FQGNSA. V dropped 1 base and J dropped 5; count of bases not matched to a gene: 9. The CDR3 runs to 17 residues.

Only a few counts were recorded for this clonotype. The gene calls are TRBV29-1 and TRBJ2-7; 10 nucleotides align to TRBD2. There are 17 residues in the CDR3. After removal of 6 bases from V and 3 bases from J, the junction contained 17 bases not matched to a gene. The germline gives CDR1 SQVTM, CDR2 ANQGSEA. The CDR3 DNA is TGCAGCGTCGGCCCCCTTACCTCGGGACTAGCGTACTACGAGCAGTACTTC. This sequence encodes CSVGPLTSGLAYYEQYF.

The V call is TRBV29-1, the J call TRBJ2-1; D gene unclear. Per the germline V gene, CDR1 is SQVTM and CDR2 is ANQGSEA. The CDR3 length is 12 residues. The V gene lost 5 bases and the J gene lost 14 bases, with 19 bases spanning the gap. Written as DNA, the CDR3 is TGCAGCGTTCTAAACTTCTTGATGGAGAAGTTCTTC. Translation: CSVLNFLMEKFF.

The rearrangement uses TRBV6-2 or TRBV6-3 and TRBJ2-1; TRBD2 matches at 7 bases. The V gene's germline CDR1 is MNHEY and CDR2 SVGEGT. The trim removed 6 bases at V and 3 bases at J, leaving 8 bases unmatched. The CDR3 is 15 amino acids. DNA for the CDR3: TGTGCCAGCAGCCTTCTAGCGGAATTCTACAATGAGCAGTTCTTC. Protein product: CASSLLAEFYNEQFF.

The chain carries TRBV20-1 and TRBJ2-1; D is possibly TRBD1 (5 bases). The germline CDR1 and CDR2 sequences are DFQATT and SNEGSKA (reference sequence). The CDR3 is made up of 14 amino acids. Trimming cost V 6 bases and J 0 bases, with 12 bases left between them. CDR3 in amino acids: CSAPGASSYNEQFF. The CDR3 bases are TGCAGTGCCCCTGGGGCCAGCTCCTACAATGAGCAGTTCTTC.